The present T cell receptor beta chain was sequenced within a study of early stage breast cancer tumors (TCRdb year 2017). For the wider study: Of the 15 to 20 invasive breast tumors, twelve were found to be estrogen receptor-positive, progesterone receptor-positive and HER2-negative. On average, each sample had roughly 9.7-fold read coverage. Across all samples, over 2,000,000 templates representing approximately 1,000,000 unique clonotypes were detected. Of the roughly twelve ER+/PR+/HER2- tumors, eight were classified as invasive ductal carcinomas and four as invasive lobular carcinomas. Study-wide conclusions, independent of this receptor: Approximately 2.5-fold higher T cell density and higher clonality were observed in tumors than in adjacent normal breast tissue. Chain pairing and functional markers such as CD4, CD8 and FOXP3 were missed by bulk genomic DNA sequencing of unsorted cells. Repertoires from blood and normal breast were more alike than repertoires from blood and tumor, and in about 85% of the 16 patients, comparing each tissue with blood separated tumor from normal. Because the cohort was small, a breakdown by tumor subtype could not be done. Enriched TCRB sequences shared across patients were found to be mostly commonly generated sequences that were unlikely to play an important role in the tumor microenvironment.

Comment on this clone: Its recognized antigen is unknown. No qualities accompany the bases; no much larger clone lies one base away.

The study profiled bulk TCR beta-chain repertoires in matched peripheral blood, tumor and adjacent normal breast tissue taken from more than 15 patients with early-stage breast cancer. Before surgery, about 5-10 mL of whole blood was collected in EDTA tubes and processed within 2 hours. Ficoll-Paque centrifugation in SepMate-50 tubes was used to isolate peripheral blood mononuclear cells. PBMCs were cryopreserved in roughly 90% FBS with approximately 10% DMSO in aliquots of about 1.7 to 4 million cells and stored in liquid nitrogen. The Qiagen AllPrep DNA/RNA Mini kit was used for genomic DNA extraction. CDR1 GTSNPN and CDR2 SVGIG were looked up in the germline V gene (reference sequence). The CDR3 spans 11 residues, from the cysteine through the phenylalanine. Just the 33-base CDR3 DNA is kept, in frame starting at base 1. Between the V and J ends, shortened by 2 bases and 5 bases respectively, the junction contains 4 bases.

Each sample was amplified in two independent genomic DNA replicates, using about 0.45 ug for blood and 1.5 ug for tumor or normal breast. Following the manufacturer's instructions, the ImmunoSeq Intro kit was used to carry out TCRB sequencing on genomic DNA. Multiplex PCR ran 25 to 40 cycles with proprietary primers and spike-in control sequences for absolute quantification. Single-end 150-bp reads were used to sequence an 87-bp fragment spanning the CDR3 and the flanking V and J genes. Each lane of an Illumina MiSeq running version 3.0 chemistry carried seven multiplexed samples, with two replicates apiece. In the authors' own workflow: The vendor's proprietary pipeline handled the raw data processing, merging both replicates into a single result for each sample. To define clonotypes, the study grouped productive rearrangements that shared the V-gene family, CDR3 amino acid sequence and J-gene segment. Clonality was computed as 1 minus the normalized Shannon entropy (Pielou evenness) of TCRB abundances. To estimate T cell density, the total number of templates was divided by the input cell count, which was inferred from how much DNA went in. Recon, run with its default parameters, was used to estimate overall repertoire diversity and clonality. Tumor-enriched clonotypes were defined as having over 0.1% abundance in tumor and at least 32-fold higher abundance than in normal breast. TCRdb limited this immuneACCESS table to in-frame rearrangements with V and J called. A share of clones is missing; checked studies link under half to unresolved V genes, and the rest is unexplained. That table is the source of V, J and clone size, and D and trimming were worked out from the DNA. The sample has about 70,000 clones on record, around 80% of them singletons. The ten largest clones add up to about 4.8% of the sample.

The chain links TRBV30 with TRBJ1-3; there is no confident call for the D gene. Specimen: blood. The receptor comes from a person in their 40s with breast cancer. The DNA sequence reads TGTGCCTGGAGTATAAGAAACACCATATATTTT. Translation gives CAWSIRNTIYF.